The 30 T cell receptor beta chains listed next were all sequenced from one sample in a study of PD-L1 blockade in urothelial cancer. Specified time point: peripheral blood 6 weeks after treatment start. Using immunoSEQ multiplex PCR, the repertoire was profiled, and TCRdb retains in-frame clones only, with some absent. This sample carries under 25,000 clones, approximately 90% of them seen once, and the ten largest clones take 10% to 12%. The sample here was PBMCs, taken around atezolizumab (anti-PD-L1) treatment. The receptors were gathered from a woman aged 55-70 years with urothelial cancer.

The chain employs TRBV7-8 and TRBJ2-3, with 10 nucleotides matching TRBD2. The V segment lost 2 bases and the J segment 4 bases; nucleotides outside the gene matches: 9. Germline values: CDR1 SGHVS, CDR2 FQNEAQ. The CDR3 sequence is 17 residues long. CDR3 bases: TGTGCCAGCAGCTTAAAAGTAGCGGGAGGATACGCAGATACGCAGTATTTT. Amino acids: CASSLKVAGGYADTQYF.

This chain connects TRBV28 to TRBJ2-7; 7 bases match TRBD2. There are 13 residues in the CDR3. Per germline, CDR1 MDHEN and CDR2 SYDVKM. V lost 9 bases, J lost 0 bases, and 5 bases stayed unmatched. The CDR3 DNA reads as TGTGCCAGTTCAAGCGGGACCTCCTACGAGCAGTACTTC. Encoded protein: CASSSGTSYEQYF.

This clone was recorded only once. The rearrangement links TRBV7-2 to TRBJ1-2, with 10 positions matching TRBD1. The CDR3 has 14 amino acids. Germline V gene sequence: CDR1 SGHTA, CDR2 FQGNSA. V was pared by 3 bases and J by 4 bases, with 2 bases of the junction left unmatched. Written as DNA, the CDR3 is TGTGCCAGCAGCTTGACAGGGGGCATCTATGGCTACACCTTC. Protein: CASSLTGGIYGYTF.

This rearrangement joins TRBV6-5 to TRBJ2-1; no clear D gene. CDR1 and CDR2 from the germline V gene are MNHEY and SVGAGI. Deletions cut 0 bases from V and 12 bases from J, with 12 bases between. The CDR3 is 13 residues long. The CDR3 reads CASSYSRQEGQFF. CDR3 DNA sequence: TGTGCCAGCAGTTACTCTCGCCAGGAAGGGCAGTTCTTC.

This chain uses TRBV7-3 with TRBJ2-1; 8 nucleotides agree with TRBD2. Germline CDR1 SGHTA, CDR2 FQGTGA. The CDR3 extends over 15 amino acids. J lost 3 bases, V lost 1 base, and 2 bases had no gene match. CDR3 sequence (DNA): TGTGCCAGCAGCTTAAGTCTAGCGGGCTACAATGAGCAGTTCTTC. Translation: CASSLSLAGYNEQFF.

The rearrangement links TRBV27 to TRBJ1-5; D remains unclear. CDR1 and CDR2 (germline): MNHEY, SMNVEV (reference sequence). V lost 6 bases to trimming and J lost 9 bases, with 12 bases between them. The CDR3 runs 12 residues. The CDR3 region is CASRQEEGPQHF. The CDR3 nucleotides read TGTGCCAGCAGGCAGGAGGAAGGGCCCCAGCATTTT.

Written as DNA, the CDR3 is TGTGCCAGCTCACCACCGAGTTTTGCAGATACGCAGTATTTT. It codes for CASSPPSFADTQYF. V usage is TRBV18 and J usage is TRBJ2-3; D call uncertain. In germline, CDR1 is KGHSH, CDR2 LQKENI. The CDR3 contains 14 residues. V lost 0 bases and J 4 bases, leaving 8 bases between the germline ends. The full variable domain, in which reference TRBV18 and TRBJ2-3 provide the parts outside the CDR3, is NAGVMQNPRHLVRRRGQEARLRCSPMKGHSHVYWYRQLPEEGLKFMVYLQKENIIDESGMPKERFSAEFPKEGPSILRIQQVVRGDSAAYFCASSPPSFADTQYFGPGTRLTVL.

The chain uses TRBV27 and TRBJ2-7, with 7 bases fitting TRBD1. Germline lookup yields CDR1 MNHEY and CDR2 SMNVEV (reference sequence). The CDR3 consists of 14 residues. The J segment lost 4 bases and the V segment lost 7 bases, leaving 10 bases of the junction unmatched. The CDR3 region is CASNLRGTWYEQYF. In nucleotides, the CDR3 is TGTGCCAGCAACCTCAGGGGGACCTGGTACGAGCAGTACTTC.

This sequence joins TRBV18 and TRBJ1-1; maybe TRBD1 (5 bases). V was pared by 2 bases and J by 2 bases, with 9 bases between. Germline V gene sequence: CDR1 KGHSH, CDR2 LQKENI. This CDR3 spans 14 amino acids. In DNA form, the CDR3 reads TGTGCCAGCTCACCAAGGCAGGGAAACACTGAAGCTTTCTTT. This sequence encodes CASSPRQGNTEAFF.

The chain carries TRBV2 and TRBJ2-5; TRBD1 agrees at 10 bases. Trimming at V came to 5 bases and at J to 5 bases, leaving 8 bases not matched to a gene. Per germline, CDR1 SNHLY and CDR2 FYNNEI. The CDR3 is made up of 15 amino acids. The CDR3 spells CASSPRTGGRETQYF. CDR3 in DNA: TGTGCCAGCAGTCCACGGACAGGGGGGAGGGAGACCCAGTACTTC.

The chain carries TRBV6-6 and TRBJ2-1; TRBD2 is a possible D gene (5 bases). Germline CDR1 MNHNY, CDR2 SVGAGI (reference sequence). V lost 6 bases, J lost 0 bases, and 12 bases lay in between. The CDR3 totals 15 residues. This chain's CDR3 is CASSPVGSSYNEQFF. CDR3 sequence (DNA): TGTGCCAGCAGCCCCGTAGGGAGCTCCTACAATGAGCAGTTCTTC.

J is TRBJ1-5 and V is TRBV28; D perhaps matches TRBD1 (6 bases). Trimming left V 6 bases short and J 4 bases short, with 13 bases between. Germline CDR1 MDHEN, CDR2 SYDVKM. CDR3 size: 14 residues. CDR3 bases: TGTGCCAGCAGGGCCGGGACACTGAATCAGCCCCAGCATTTT. Translated: CASRAGTLNQPQHF.

The gene calls are TRBV18 and TRBJ2-2; perhaps TRBD2 as D (6 bases). The CDR3 is 15 amino acids. Germline CDR1 and CDR2: KGHSH and LQKENI. Trimming left V 1 base short and J 0 bases short, with 6 bases between. The CDR3 loop is CASSPRGANTGELFF. The DNA for the CDR3 is TGTGCCAGCTCACCACGGGGGGCGAACACCGGGGAGCTGTTTTTT.

The chain carries TRBV6-1 and TRBJ1-6; 9 bases align to TRBD1. The V gene's germline CDR1 is MNHNS and CDR2 SASEGT. The CDR3 is 16 residues long. The V segment lost 4 bases and the J segment 9 bases; nucleotides outside the gene matches: 10. The DNA for the CDR3 is TGTGCCAGCAGTGCGACTCCGGGACAGGGTTTTTCACCCCTCCACTTT. Amino acid sequence: CASSATPGQGFSPLHF.

V and J are TRBV7-3 and TRBJ2-7; 8 nucleotides match TRBD1. This CDR3 has 15 amino acids. Germline V gene lookup returns CDR1 SGHTA and CDR2 FQGTGA. After removal of 2 bases from V and 4 bases from J, the junction contained 7 bases not matched to a gene. DNA of the CDR3: TGTGCCAGCAGCTTAGGACAGGGTGCGGGTTACGAGCAGTACTTC. It translates to CASSLGQGAGYEQYF.

The chain joins TRBV10-3 to TRBJ1-2, with 11 bases lining up with TRBD1. Trimming removed 6 bases from V and 8 bases from J; junction bases left unmatched: 17. This CDR3 has 17 amino acids. The germline V gene has CDR1 ENHRY and CDR2 SYGVKD. The CDR3 reads CAIRLDRRDRGFGGYTF. CDR3 in DNA: TGTGCCATCAGATTGGACCGCAGGGACAGGGGGTTCGGGGGCTACACCTTC.

This chain uses TRBV7-9 with TRBJ2-7; D is perhaps TRBD2 (7 bases). CDR1 and CDR2 from the germline V gene are SEHNR and FQNEAQ (reference sequence). Trimming cost V 5 bases and J 2 bases, with 13 bases left between them. The CDR3 runs to 14 residues. CDR3 sequence reads: CASSIQGGAYEQYF. In DNA, the CDR3 is TGTGCCAGCAGCATACAGGGAGGGGCCTACGAGCAGTACTTC.

The V and J genes are TRBV4-3 and TRBJ2-3; 10 bases map to TRBD1. CDR1 and CDR2 (germline): LGHNA, YSLEER. The CDR3 spans 17 residues. Trimming took 1 base from V and 2 from J; bases not matched to a gene: 6. CDR3 nucleotide sequence: TGCGCCAGCAGCCAAGCGTGGACAGGGGGGGCCACAGATACGCAGTATTTT. This sequence encodes CASSQAWTGGATDTQYF.

The V gene is TRBV7-2, the J gene TRBJ2-2; D uncertain. Germline CDR1 and CDR2: SGHTA and FQGNSA. The CDR3 sequence is 16 residues long. Trimming cost V 1 base and J 0 bases, with 9 bases left between them. CDR3 DNA sequence: TGTGCCAGCAGCTTAGTCGTCACTCCGAACACCGGGGAGCTGTTTTTT. Translated, it gives CASSLVVTPNTGELFF.

The rearrangement links TRBV10-3 to TRBJ2-7, with 10 bases aligning to TRBD1. The CDR3 is made up of 14 amino acids. Germline V gives CDR1 ENHRY, CDR2 SYGVKD. J gave up 3 bases and V 4 bases, and 3 bases lay outside the gene matches. CDR3 sequence (DNA): TGTGCCATCAGTGGGGGACAGGGGTTCTACGAGCAGTACTTC. Translated, it gives CAISGGQGFYEQYF.

The chain is built from TRBV14 and TRBJ1-4; 7 bases are a match to TRBD1. This CDR3 contains 15 residues. The germline V gene has CDR1 SGHDN and CDR2 FVKESK. V trimming: 1 base; J trimming: 5 bases; junction bases outside the gene matches: 4. CDR3 sequence: CASSQVGTVNEKLFF. For the CDR3, the DNA is TGTGCCAGCAGCCAAGTTGGGACAGTAAATGAAAAACTGTTTTTT.

The rearrangement links TRBV11-2 to TRBJ1-1; 10 bases fit TRBD1. Losses at the gene ends were 0 bases for V and 4 bases for J; bases not matched to a gene: 5. This CDR3 region has 16 residues. The germline V gene has CDR1 SGHAT and CDR2 FQNNGV. The CDR3 sequence is CASSLEGQGYGTEAFF. CDR3 bases: TGTGCCAGCAGCTTAGAGGGACAGGGGTACGGCACTGAAGCTTTCTTT. Using reference TRBV11-2 and TRBJ1-1 for the parts outside the CDR3, the full variable domain is EAGVAQSPRYKIIEKRQSVAFWCNPISGHATLYWYQQILGQGPKLLIQFQNNGVVDDSQLPKDRFSAERLKGVDSTLKIQPAKLEDSAVYLCASSLEGQGYGTEAFFGQGTRLTVV.

V usage is TRBV4-3 and J usage is TRBJ2-3; maybe TRBD2 (7 bases). The CDR3 totals 14 residues. CDR1 is LGHNA and CDR2 is YSLEER in the germline V gene. V lost 4 bases to trimming and J lost 4 bases, with 12 bases between them. This CDR3 reads CASSLRGAPDTQYF. The CDR3 region has the DNA TGCGCCAGCAGCCTTCGGGGGGCCCCAGATACGCAGTATTTT.

The chain combines TRBV7-6 with TRBJ1-6; unclear D gene. This CDR3 comprises 14 residues. CDR1 SGHVS and CDR2 FNYEAQ come from the germline V gene. V dropped 1 base and J dropped 10 bases, with 11 bases sitting between them. The CDR3 DNA follows: TGTGCCAGCAGCTTAGTCCCCGCGGAATCACCCCTCCACTTT. Its translation is CASSLVPAESPLHF. Together with reference TRBV7-6 and TRBJ1-6, the CDR3 gives the full variable domain: GAGVSQSPRYKVTKRGQDVALRCDPISGHVSLYWYRQALGQGPEFLTYFNYEAQQDKSGLPNDRFSAERPEGSISTLTIQRTEQRDSAMYRCASSLVPAESPLHFGNGTRLTVT.

The chain links TRBV7-9 to TRBJ1-1; tentatively, D is TRBD1 (5 bases). This CDR3 region has 14 residues. Trimming removed 8 bases at V and 4 bases at J, with 17 bases between. Germline CDR1 SEHNR, CDR2 FQNEAQ (reference sequence). CDR3 amino acids: CASQRRDGGTEAFF. The CDR3 nucleotides read TGTGCCAGCCAAAGACGGGACGGGGGCACTGAAGCTTTCTTT. The full variable domain, completed using reference TRBV7-9 and TRBJ1-1, is DTGVSQNPRHKITKRGQNVTFRCDPISEHNRLYWYRQTLGQGPEFLTYFQNEAQLEKSRLLSDRFSAERPKGSFSTLEIQRTEQGDSAMYLCASQRRDGGTEAFFGQGTRLTVV.

The chain combines TRBV4-1 with TRBJ2-6; 8 bases are a match to TRBD1. Trimming at V came to 2 bases and at J to 0 bases, leaving 3 bases not matched to a gene. This CDR3 is built from 17 residues. The germline V gene has CDR1 MGHRA and CDR2 YSYEKL. DNA for the CDR3: TGCGCCAGCAGCCAATTCGGACAGGGCTCTGGGGCCAACGTCCTGACTTTC. It specifies CASSQFGQGSGANVLTF.

The V and J genes are TRBV29-1 and TRBJ2-3; 7 nucleotides agree with TRBD2. V lost 7 bases and J lost 2; bases outside the gene matches: 6. The CDR3 loop spans 13 amino acids. CDR1 and CDR2 (germline): SQVTM, ANQGSEA. The CDR3 reads CSAYRDYTDTQYF. CDR3 DNA: TGCAGCGCATACCGGGACTACACAGATACGCAGTATTTT.

The chain employs TRBV4-3 and TRBJ1-6; no definite D call. This CDR3 has 15 amino acids. V was trimmed by 1 base and J by 9 bases, leaving 13 bases between them. From germline, CDR1 is LGHNA and CDR2 YSLEER. The CDR3 DNA follows: TGCGCCAGCAGCCAAGGCGGGGTCAGCTTTTCACCCCTCCACTTT. This translates into CASSQGGVSFSPLHF.

The table lists this clone with a few counts. This chain uses TRBV27 with TRBJ1-5; D is unresolved. Germline values: CDR1 MNHEY, CDR2 SMNVEV (reference sequence). The length of the CDR3 is 13 residues. Trimming left V 5 bases short and J 6 bases short, with 11 bases between. Here the CDR3 reads CASSPDRGQPQHF. In DNA form, the CDR3 reads TGTGCCAGCAGTCCCGATCGGGGTCAGCCCCAGCATTTT.

The chain employs TRBV7-3 and TRBJ2-5; 9 bases agree with TRBD2. Germline assignment: CDR1 SGHTA and CDR2 FQGTGA. The CDR3 sequence is 17 residues long. With 3 bases clipped from V and 1 base from J, the junction kept 9 bases outside the gene matches. In DNA, the CDR3 is TGTGCCAGCAGCTTTTTAGCGGGGGCTCCGATCCAAGAGACCCAGTACTTC. This codes for CASSFLAGAPIQETQYF.